This note documents a single T cell receptor (gamma chain) sequence. The table lists this clone with many counts. Its cognate antigen has yet to be identified. The protein recorded in TCRdb matches a much larger clone and deviates from this DNA's translation at residue 5, suggesting a read error; the protein here is obtained by translating the DNA. Vgamma9/Vdelta2+ and Vdelta2-negative gammadelta T cell populations were flow-sorted from peripheral blood mononuclear cells for bulk TCR repertoire analysis. These data are taken from a study of γδ T cells in repeated Plasmodium falciparum infection (dated by TCRdb to about 2021). With regard to the full study: The natural-infection arm enrolled Malian children exposed to intense seasonal malaria transmission and compared the Malian children with Australian children matched for age and gender. Four controlled human malaria infections were administered to a few malaria-naive U.S. adults over roughly 610 days by bites from P. falciparum NF54-infected Anopheles stephensi mosquitoes. Controlled-infection subjects were sampled at baseline, immediately before selected infections, and 21 days after each infection. Malian gammadelta TCR repertoires were analysed cross-sectionally during no-transmission periods and were analysed longitudinally across acute febrile malaria episodes. Using both natural infection in Mali and controlled human malaria infection, the study looked at the way repeated Plasmodium falciparum infection shapes the human gammadelta T cell repertoire.

Paper-wide results and their limitations: In Vdelta2-negative gammadelta TCR repertoires, which were largely Vdelta1+, repeated controlled infections appeared to drive waves of new clonotype selection. The Malian cohort was drawn from a small rural village made up mostly of one ethnic group, which limits generalizability. A highly stable polyclonal repertoire over time and infection, with many inter-individual overlapping TCRgamma sequences, was shown by Vgamma9/Vdelta2+ TCR repertoires. Vdelta2-negative gammadelta TCR repertoires from Malian children appeared more clonally expanded, less diverse and less shared than those of Australian children. Because the controlled-infection cohort was small, analysis of inter-individual variability in gammadelta T cell responses was limited.

The CDR3, from cysteine to phenylalanine, totals 17 residues. Solely the CDR3 DNA is kept, with 51 bases framed from the first base. From a lookup of the germline V gene (reference sequence), CDR1 and CDR2 are GITISATS and ISYDGTV. Receptor amplification or capture employed multiplex PCR. TCRdb records Illumina MiSeq as the sequencer. Every sorted gammadelta T cell sample had both its TCR gamma (TRG) and TCR delta (TRD) chains sequenced. Under the source paper's analysis protocol: The repertoire analyses drew on clonotype tree plots, the accumulated frequency of the top 20 clonotypes, and diversity index (DI) and D75 metrics. For TCRdb, the public reads were processed anew by CATT, and duplicate DNA sequences were folded into one row. None of the V and J calls come from the authors' own analysis; TCRdb made them. Here the sample has 25,000 to 35,000 gamma-chain clones; approximately 1.5% occur a single time. Approximately 19% of the sample is held by the ten biggest clonotypes.

The chain couples TRGV9 to TRGJP. The source of this sequence is a pool of human donors (malaria-infected and uninfected, not separated). Sequencing input: gamma-delta T cells from blood. The CDR3 is CALWGVIQELGKKIKVF. In nucleotide form, the sequence is TGTGCCTTGTGGGGGGTGATTCAAGAGTTGGGCAAAAAAATCAAGGTATTT.